The sequence of this T cell receptor beta chain was determined in a study of PD-L1 blockade in urothelial cancer. Profiled with immunoSEQ multiplex PCR; TCRdb holds only in-frame clones, not every one. The repertoire holds more than 85,000 clones, with around 90% as singletons. CDR3 size: 13 residues. Per germline, CDR1 KGHSH and CDR2 LQKENI. V dropped 2 bases and J dropped 4 bases, with 9 bases sitting between them. This TCR was sampled from a woman aged 80 or over with urothelial cancer. The sample here was PBMCs, taken around atezolizumab (anti-PD-L1) treatment. V and J are TRBV18 and TRBJ2-7, with a tentative D call TRBD1 (6 bases). The CDR3 sequence is CASSPYTGYEQYF. Written as DNA, the CDR3 is TGTGCCAGCTCACCATACACAGGGTACGAGCAGTACTTC.